This entry concerns a single TCR beta chain. CDR3 length: 14 residues. The ends were cut back, 4 bases at V and 1 base at J, with 11 bases in the middle. Per germline, CDR1 MNHNS and CDR2 SASEGT. Sequencing used immunoSEQ multiplex PCR; TCRdb keeps in-frame clones, though not all of them. The data show roughly 130,000 clones, approximately 88% seen once. These data originate in a study of T cell responses to AZD1222 COVID-19 vaccine. The receptor was derived from an adult in good health. Sequencing used peripheral blood, obtained on day 0 of MenACWY control vaccination. This chain connects TRBV6-1 to TRBJ2-7; TRBD2 is a possible D gene (5 bases). The CDR3 loop reads CASSGADRSYEQYF. Written as DNA, the CDR3 is TGTGCCAGCAGTGGAGCGGATAGATCCTACGAGCAGTACTTC.